This entry lists 26 T cell receptor beta chains sequenced from one sample in a study of blood T cell repertoires in COVID-19 (dated by TCRdb to about 2020). The library was generated by the immunoSEQ multiplex PCR assay. The table comes from immuneACCESS by way of TCRdb, which keeps in-frame sequences with V and J called. Part of the clones is missing from these tables; in studies checked, under half for an unresolved V gene and the rest for unknown reasons. A total of 260,000 or so clones appear in this sample, about four fifths of them only once. The leading ten clones occupy 3.6% of the sample. Sequencing was performed on PBMCs or T cells enriched from blood (not recorded which). The receptors originated from a woman aged 40 to 50 who had been exposed to COVID-19.

The chain combines TRBV28 with TRBJ1-1, with D possibly being TRBD1 (6 bases). Germline V CDR1 and CDR2: MDHEN, SYDVKM. This CDR3 has 13 amino acids. The germline V and J ends were trimmed by 2 bases and 4 bases, with 8 bases remaining between them. CDR3 in DNA: TGTGCCAGCAGTTTAAGGGGGATCACTGAAGCTTTCTTT. Protein product: CASSLRGITEAFF.

The V call is TRBV18, the J call TRBJ2-2, with 7 bases aligning to TRBD1. Germline CDR1 reads KGHSH; CDR2 reads LQKENI. V was pared by 3 bases and J by 5 bases, with 12 bases of the junction left unmatched. CDR3 length: 17 residues. Here the CDR3 DNA reads TGTGCCAGCTCACCGTTCAAAAGGACAGGCACAACCGGGGAGCTGTTTTTT. The encoded protein is CASSPFKRTGTTGELFF.

V gene TRBV4-3 combines with J gene TRBJ1-1; no clear D. Germline loops: CDR1 LGHNA, CDR2 YSLEER. The germline V and J ends were trimmed by 0 bases and 2 bases, with 13 bases remaining between them. The CDR3 contains 16 residues. The CDR3 DNA sequence: TGCGCCAGCAGCCAAGATTTGGGCAGAGCTAACACTGAAGCTTTCTTT. This sequence encodes CASSQDLGRANTEAFF.

V is TRBV28 and J is TRBJ2-4, with D possibly TRBD1 on 5 matching bases. CDR1 is MDHEN, CDR2 SYDVKM, per germline. This CDR3 region has 15 residues. Trimming took off 1 base at V and 3 bases at J, with 10 bases between the two ends. The CDR3 loop reads CASSLLRGHKNIQYF. The CDR3 DNA is TGTGCCAGCAGTTTATTAAGGGGCCACAAAAACATTCAGTACTTC. The variable domain in full, with the rest retrieved from reference TRBV28 and TRBJ2-4, is DVKVTQSSRYLVKRTGEKVFLECVQDMDHENMFWYRQDPGLGLRLIYFSYDVKMKEKGDIPEGYSVSREKKERFSLILESASTNQTSMYLCASSLLRGHKNIQYFGAGTRLSVL.

This clone was seen just once. J is TRBJ2-5 and V is TRBV19; TRBD1 matches at 11 bases. CDR1 LNHDA and CDR2 SQIVND come from the germline V gene (reference sequence). The CDR3 has 16 amino acids. Losses at the gene ends were 5 bases for V and 4 bases for J; bases not matched to a gene: 9. The CDR3 sequence: CASSLRTGGRLETQYF. For the CDR3, the DNA is TGTGCCAGTAGTCTACGGACAGGGGGCAGGTTAGAGACCCAGTACTTC.

In DNA, the CDR3 is TGTGCCAGCAGGCATTTACGGGGGGGGGTAGGTAATTCACCCCTCCACTTT. It specifies CASRHLRGGVGNSPLHF. The rearrangement links TRBV28 to TRBJ1-6, with a possible D match to TRBD1 (5 bases). V lost 6 bases to trimming and J lost 6 bases, with 21 bases between them. This CDR3 contains 17 residues. CDR1 is MDHEN, CDR2 SYDVKM, per germline.

The rearrangement uses TRBV19 and TRBJ2-1, with D possibly being TRBD2 (5 bases). Germline loops: CDR1 LNHDA, CDR2 SQIVND (reference sequence). This CDR3 spans 12 amino acids. Trimming stripped 5 bases from V and 6 bases from J, with 8 bases between. The CDR3 sequence: CASSGGFNEQFF. The CDR3 DNA sequence: TGTGCCAGTAGTGGCGGGTTCAATGAGCAGTTCTTC.

The table lists this clone with a count of one. The gene calls are TRBV11-3 and TRBJ2-3; 11 bases are shared with TRBD2. V lost 5 bases to trimming and J lost 2 bases; unmatched junction nucleotides: 6. CDR3 size: 16 residues. Germline V gene sequence: CDR1 SGHNT, CDR2 YENEEA. The CDR3 loop is CASSPGLADYTDTQYF. In nucleotides, the CDR3 is TGTGCCAGCAGCCCGGGACTAGCGGACTACACAGATACGCAGTATTTT. Full variable domain (rest looked up from reference TRBV11-3 and TRBJ2-3): EAGVVQSPRYKIIEKKQPVAFWCNPISGHNTLYWYLQNLGQGPELLIRYENEEAVDDSQLPKDRFSAERLKGVDSTLKIQPAELGDSAVYLCASSPGLADYTDTQYFGPGTRLTVL.

This chain connects TRBV29-1 to TRBJ1-1, with 7 bases that match TRBD1. J lost 11 bases, V lost 0 bases, and 9 bases had no gene match. CDR1 and CDR2 from the germline V gene are SQVTM and ANQGSEA. The CDR3 extends over 13 amino acids. CDR3 region: CSVEEDDRVEAFF. CDR3 DNA sequence: TGCAGCGTTGAAGAGGATGACAGGGTTGAGGCTTTCTTT.

The chain employs TRBV28 and TRBJ1-6; TRBD1 agrees at 10 bases. The ends lost 4 bases at V and 3 bases at J; junction bases unmatched: 6. CDR1 and CDR2 (germline): MDHEN, SYDVKM. The CDR3 has 17 residues. Written as DNA, the CDR3 is TGTGCCAGCAGTTCCTGGACAGGGGGGATCTATAATTCACCCCTCCACTTT. It encodes CASSSWTGGIYNSPLHF.

Only one count was recorded for this clone. V gene TRBV6-5 combines with J gene TRBJ1-5; D is possibly TRBD1 (5 bases). This CDR3 is built from 14 residues. V dropped 8 bases and J dropped 7 bases, with 18 bases sitting between them. Germline V gene data show CDR1 as MNHEY and CDR2 as SVGAGI. CDR3 coding DNA: TGTGCCAGCGCTGGGGGGTTGGTCGGCCAGCCCCAGCATTTT. Its protein product is CASAGGLVGQPQHF.

This clone has at least ten counts. The chain employs TRBV19 and TRBJ2-1, with 10 bases that match TRBD2. The J segment lost 2 bases and the V segment lost 3 bases, leaving 4 bases of the junction unmatched. The V gene's germline CDR1 is LNHDA and CDR2 SQIVND (reference sequence). The CDR3 runs to 16 residues. CDR3: CASSMVLAGAYNEQFF. CDR3 coding DNA: TGTGCCAGTAGTATGGTCCTAGCGGGGGCCTACAATGAGCAGTTCTTC.

The genes are TRBV13 and TRBJ2-6; possibly TRBD1 for D (6 bases). V gave up 2 bases and J gave up 0 bases, with 11 bases separating them. Looked up from germline, CDR1 is PRHDT and CDR2 is FYEKMQ (reference sequence). This CDR3 has 17 amino acids. CDR3 sequence: CASSLKQGYSGANVLTF. The CDR3 region has the DNA TGTGCCAGCAGCTTAAAACAGGGCTACTCTGGGGCCAACGTCCTGACTTTC.

The J gene is TRBJ1-2, the V gene TRBV5-1; 7 bases are shared with TRBD1. Germline-derived CDR1 and CDR2 are SGHRS and YFSETQ. The J segment lost 4 bases and the V segment lost 3 bases, leaving 9 bases of the junction unmatched. The CDR3 runs to 15 residues. CDR3 in amino acids: CASSSGTVGSYGYTF. CDR3 in DNA: TGCGCCAGCAGCTCCGGGACAGTTGGTAGCTATGGCTACACCTTC.

V gene TRBV29-1 combines with J gene TRBJ2-3; the D gene is possibly TRBD1 (6 bases). The germline gives CDR1 SQVTM, CDR2 ANQGSEA. V was clipped by 1 base and J by 0 bases, with 17 bases between them. The CDR3 totals 17 residues. The CDR3 protein is CSVEGFGSDSSTDTQYF. CDR3 sequence (DNA): TGCAGCGTTGAAGGGTTTGGGTCGGACAGCAGCACAGATACGCAGTATTTT.

This clone showed up just a few times. V is TRBV12-3 or TRBV12-4 and J is TRBJ2-7; D remains ambiguous. This CDR3 region has 11 residues. V shed 6 bases and J shed 5 bases, with 8 bases lying between them. The CDR3 DNA reads as TGTGCCAGCAGCCCTCAGAACGAGCAGTACTTC. Translated: CASSPQNEQYF.

This clone has just one count. This chain uses TRBV5-1 with TRBJ2-5; 15 nucleotides line up with TRBD2. The CDR3 loop spans 15 amino acids. CDR1 is SGHRS, CDR2 YFSETQ, per germline. J gave up 7 bases and V 4 bases, and 5 bases lay outside the gene matches. The DNA of the CDR3 is TGCGCCAGCAGCCAACCGGGACTAGCGGGGGGGACCCAGTACTTC. Encoded protein: CASSQPGLAGGTQYF.

This chain joins TRBV6-5 and TRBJ2-2; 7 bases fit TRBD1. The CDR3 length is 13 residues. The trim removed 7 bases at V and 6 bases at J, leaving 5 bases unmatched. Germline V gene lookup returns CDR1 MNHEY and CDR2 SVGAGI. The CDR3 sequence: CASTGTVAGELFF. In nucleotides, the CDR3 is TGTGCCAGCACAGGGACAGTGGCCGGGGAGCTGTTTTTT.

This clone was counted a single time. The V call is TRBV6-5, the J call TRBJ1-3; 7 bases fit TRBD1. The CDR3 extends over 16 amino acids. V shed 4 bases and J 2 bases; nucleotides not matched to a gene: 8. Germline values: CDR1 MNHEY, CDR2 SVGAGI. CDR3 sequence reads: CASSSWTGHTGNTIYF. The DNA for the CDR3 is TGTGCCAGCAGTTCATGGACAGGACATACTGGAAACACCATATATTTT.

The J gene is TRBJ1-5, the V gene TRBV19; D unresolved. The ends were cut back, 7 bases at V and 0 bases at J, with 10 bases in the middle. Germline V gene sequence: CDR1 LNHDA, CDR2 SQIVND (reference sequence). The CDR3 spans 14 residues. The CDR3 sequence is CASNEPYSNQPQHF. In DNA form, the CDR3 reads TGTGCCAGTAATGAGCCCTATAGCAATCAGCCCCAGCATTTT.

V is TRBV6-5 and J is TRBJ1-4, with no clear D. V lost 0 bases, J lost 0 bases, and 8 bases lay in between. Germline loops: CDR1 MNHEY, CDR2 SVGAGI. This CDR3 region has 16 residues. CDR3 region: CASSYSSPATNEKLFF. The DNA for the CDR3 is TGTGCCAGCAGTTACTCGAGCCCGGCAACTAATGAAAAACTGTTTTTT.

This rearrangement joins TRBV7-2 to TRBJ1-1; D is uncertain. V was shortened by 0 bases and J by 8 bases, with 10 bases between the two germline ends. CDR1 and CDR2 (germline): SGHTA, FQGNSA. CDR3 length: 13 residues. The CDR3 DNA reads TGTGCCAGCAGCTTAGCGGAGGACCAAGAAGCTTTCTTT. Translation: CASSLAEDQEAFF.

This chain uses TRBV6-6 with TRBJ1-2; TRBD1 matches at 8 bases. The CDR3 has 15 residues. V was clipped by 6 bases and J by 5 bases; unmatched bases: 11. Germline CDR1 is MNHNY and CDR2 is SVGAGI (reference sequence). CDR3 coding DNA: TGTGCCAGCAGGCGAGCCGGGACAGGAAATTATGGCTACACCTTC. Encoded protein: CASRRAGTGNYGYTF.

The gene calls are TRBV10-3 and TRBJ1-4, with TRBD1 as a possible D gene (6 bases). Trimming stripped 8 bases from V and 6 bases from J, with 10 bases between. Looked up from germline, CDR1 is ENHRY and CDR2 is SYGVKD. The CDR3 loop spans 12 amino acids. The DNA of the CDR3 is TGTGCCATCGGGGGCAGGGATGAAAAACTGTTTTTT. Its protein is CAIGGRDEKLFF.

The rearrangement uses TRBV27 and TRBJ2-2, with 12 bases lining up with TRBD2. V dropped 4 bases and J dropped 1; count of bases not matched to a gene: 7. The CDR3 has 18 amino acids. Germline CDR1 is MNHEY and CDR2 is SMNVEV (reference sequence). DNA of the CDR3: TGTGCCAGCAGTTCCCAGACTAGCGGGGGCCTGAACACCGGGGAGCTGTTTTTT. The encoded protein is CASSSQTSGGLNTGELFF.

The chain employs TRBV5-6 and TRBJ1-1, with D tentatively TRBD1 (5 bases). This CDR3 spans 14 amino acids. Trimming shortened V by 3 bases and J by 0 bases, and 9 bases separated the two germline ends. Germline V lookup: CDR1 SGHDT, CDR2 YYEEEE. CDR3 in DNA: TGTGCCAGCAGCTCTGACAGCATGAACACTGAAGCTTTCTTT. Translation: CASSSDSMNTEAFF.